This TCR beta chain was recovered during a study of T cells in Graves' hyperthyroidism and ophthalmopathy. Study-wide points: Separation of ophthalmopathy from stable hyperthyroidism was achieved by a 13 V-J model.

RNA transcripts yielded amplified TCR beta CDR3 regions. Primed by the HTBI set, a first-round RT-PCR was run on the TCR CDR3. Via MiXCR, TCRdb re-called the multiplex PCR reads, giving one row per CDR3 protein. The sample has around 340,000 distinct CDR3 sequences, 18% seen once; the top ten hold approximately 49%. A few counts support this clonotype. The antigen is unknown. V gave up 1 base and J gave up 6 bases; unmatched junction bases: 8. The germline gives CDR1 DFQATT, CDR2 SNEGSKA (reference sequence). The CDR3 consists of 14 residues. The chain carries TRBV20-1 and TRBJ1-2; 7 bases line up with TRBD1. The sequencing input was blood. This TCR was sampled from a woman in her forties or fifties with Graves' hyperthyroidism. This chain's CDR3 is CSARVSRGFNGYTF. The DNA of the CDR3 is TGCAGTGCTAGAGTTTCCAGGGGGTTTAATGGCTACACCTTC.